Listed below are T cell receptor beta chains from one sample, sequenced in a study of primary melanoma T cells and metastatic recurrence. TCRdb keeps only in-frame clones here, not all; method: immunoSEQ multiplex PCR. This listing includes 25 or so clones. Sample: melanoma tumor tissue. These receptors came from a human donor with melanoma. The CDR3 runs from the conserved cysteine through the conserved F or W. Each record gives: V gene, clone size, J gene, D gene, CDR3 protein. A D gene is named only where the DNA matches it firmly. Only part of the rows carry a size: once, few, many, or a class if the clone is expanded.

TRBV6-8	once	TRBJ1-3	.	CASIVPGAGGNTIYF
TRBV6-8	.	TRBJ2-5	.	CASSATEETQYF
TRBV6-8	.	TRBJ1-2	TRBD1	CASSPQGGYGYTF
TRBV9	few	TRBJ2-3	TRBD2	CASSIGDYTDTQYF
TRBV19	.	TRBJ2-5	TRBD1	CASSFGDREGETQYF
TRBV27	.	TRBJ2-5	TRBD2	CASRGLARGETQYF
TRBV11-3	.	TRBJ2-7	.	CASSLPRDSYEQYF
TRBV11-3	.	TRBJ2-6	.	CASGSHSRRQSRANVLTF
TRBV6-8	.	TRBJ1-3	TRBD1	CACNRDRAGNTIYF